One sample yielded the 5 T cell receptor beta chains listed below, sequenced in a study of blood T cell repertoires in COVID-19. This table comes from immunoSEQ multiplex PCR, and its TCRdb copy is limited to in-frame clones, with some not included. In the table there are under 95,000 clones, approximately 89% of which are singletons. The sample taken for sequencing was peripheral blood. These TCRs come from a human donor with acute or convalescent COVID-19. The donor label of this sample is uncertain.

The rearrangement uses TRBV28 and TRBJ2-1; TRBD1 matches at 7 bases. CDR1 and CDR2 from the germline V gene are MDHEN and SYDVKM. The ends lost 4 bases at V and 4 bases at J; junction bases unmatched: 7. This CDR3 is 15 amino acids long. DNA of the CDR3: TGTGCCAGCAGTTCCAGGGGGTATTCGTACAATGAGCAGTTCTTC. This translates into CASSSRGYSYNEQFF.

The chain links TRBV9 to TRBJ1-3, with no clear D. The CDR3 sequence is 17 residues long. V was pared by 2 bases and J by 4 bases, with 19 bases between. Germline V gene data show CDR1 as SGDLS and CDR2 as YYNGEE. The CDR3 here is CASSVSAEVLGGNTIYF. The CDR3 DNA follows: TGTGCCAGCAGCGTCTCGGCGGAGGTCCTTGGAGGAAACACCATATATTTT.

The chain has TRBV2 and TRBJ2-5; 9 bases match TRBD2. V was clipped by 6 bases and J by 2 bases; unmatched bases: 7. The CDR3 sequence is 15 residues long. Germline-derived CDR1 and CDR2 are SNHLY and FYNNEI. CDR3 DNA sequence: TGTGCCAGCAGATATTCGACTAGCGGACAAGAGACCCAGTACTTC. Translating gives CASRYSTSGQETQYF.

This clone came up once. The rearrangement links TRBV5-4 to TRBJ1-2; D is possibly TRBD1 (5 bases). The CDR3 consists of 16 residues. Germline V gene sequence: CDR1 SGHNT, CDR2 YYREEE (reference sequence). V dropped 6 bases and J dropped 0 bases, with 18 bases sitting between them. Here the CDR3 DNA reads TGTGCCAGCAACACGGGGGGGACCGGATCTAACTATGGCTACACCTTC. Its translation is CASNTGGTGSNYGYTF.

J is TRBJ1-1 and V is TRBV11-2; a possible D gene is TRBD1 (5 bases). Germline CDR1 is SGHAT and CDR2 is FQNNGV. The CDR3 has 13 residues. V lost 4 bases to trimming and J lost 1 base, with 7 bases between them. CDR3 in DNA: TGTGCCAGCAGCTCCCAGGGGAACACTGAAGCTTTCTTT. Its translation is CASSSQGNTEAFF. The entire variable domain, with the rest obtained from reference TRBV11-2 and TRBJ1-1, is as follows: EAGVAQSPRYKIIEKRQSVAFWCNPISGHATLYWYQQILGQGPKLLIQFQNNGVVDDSQLPKDRFSAERLKGVDSTLKIQPAKLEDSAVYLCASSSQGNTEAFFGQGTRLTVV.